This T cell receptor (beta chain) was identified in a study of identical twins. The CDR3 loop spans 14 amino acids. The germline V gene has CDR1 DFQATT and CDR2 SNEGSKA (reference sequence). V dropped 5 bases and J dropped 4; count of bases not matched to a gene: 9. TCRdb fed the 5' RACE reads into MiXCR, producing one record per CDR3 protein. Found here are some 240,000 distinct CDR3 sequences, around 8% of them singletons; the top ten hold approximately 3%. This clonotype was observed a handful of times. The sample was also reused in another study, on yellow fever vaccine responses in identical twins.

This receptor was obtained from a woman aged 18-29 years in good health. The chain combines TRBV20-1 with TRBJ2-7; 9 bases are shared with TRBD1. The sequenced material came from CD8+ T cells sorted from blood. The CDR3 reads CSAYRDRVSYEQYF. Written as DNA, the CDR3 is TGCAGTGCTTACCGGGACAGGGTTAGTTACGAGCAGTACTTC.